The source of this TCR beta chain is a study of identifying expanded T cells in peripheral blood. This CDR3 region has 16 residues. Germline CDR1 SGHRS, CDR2 YFSETQ. Deletions cut 0 bases from V and 9 bases from J, with 20 bases between. Whole-study results and caveats: Variance in clone template counts between two-week samples significantly increased with total template count across all healthy donors. About 1.2 clones differed between technical replicates, versus approximately 17 and 20 over time.

The table came from immunoSEQ multiplex PCR; TCRdb's copy has only in-frame clones and leaves some out. Of about 86,000 clones listed, roughly 81% are singletons. As for this clone: The antigen is not known.

Healthy donors had no documented immune events, such as infections, while sampled. The sequencing input was blood. The chain combines TRBV5-1 with TRBJ2-3; no clear D gene. This sequence was found in a person aged 18-69 years in good health. The DNA of the CDR3 is TGCGCCAGCAGCTTGGCCTACGAAGCCCACATGGGGACGCAGTATTTT. It codes for CASSLAYEAHMGTQYF.